The clone carrying this T cell receptor beta chain was counted a few times. This sample was taken from a study of blood T cell repertoires in COVID-19. Across the study: Sites in the United States, Italy and Spain provided acute and convalescent COVID-19 samples.

In the source study's methods: Amplifying reference gene primers gave estimates of nucleated cell counts. Clones were read by immunoSEQ multiplex PCR, and TCRdb kept only the in-frame ones, dropping some. The DNA gave D and trimming, while V, J and clone size come from that table. The table records fewer than 200,000 clones, around 78% of them present only once. Participants were aged about 18 to 89 years, lived in about two dozen US areas, and enrolled virtually. Participant-given clinical history determined each cohort assignment. Germline V gives CDR1 MDHEN, CDR2 SYDVKM. The CDR3 extends over 14 amino acids. Trimming took off 6 bases at V and 7 bases at J, with 18 bases between the two ends.

The sequencing sample was made of PBMCs or T cells enriched from blood (not recorded which). The chain recombines TRBV28 with TRBJ1-2; no clear D. The clonotype originates from a woman aged 50 to 60 who had recovered from COVID-19. The CDR3 bases are TGTGCCAGCAGCCTCCCCAGCGGGGTCGGTGGCTACACCTTC. Protein: CASSLPSGVGGYTF.